This T cell receptor beta chain derives from a study of blood T cell repertoires in COVID-19 (TCRdb year 2020). Notes on the research overall: Samples covering the acute and convalescent phases of COVID-19 were provided by collaborators in the United States, Italy and Spain. The prospective study material was composed of cDNA or gDNA derived from T cells, B-cell-depleted T cells, or PBMCs. Subjects who had been exposed to COVID-19, were actively infected with it, or had recovered from it provided the deeply sampled blood TCRbeta repertoires that made up the dataset. The repertoires were made available in a free public database intended to serve as a resource for research on the immune response to SARS-CoV-2. The samples were drawn from the first 160 participants of the ongoing ImmuneRACE study and from 950 to 1,500 subjects provided by 6 global collaborators. Nearly every sample came with metadata listing a de-identified subject ID, COVID-19 status, age in years and sex. Where HLA class I and class II types were available, the types were taken from metadata supplied by the sample provider, not from assay-based typing.

Concerning this clone: Its specific antigen is unknown. Base qualities are not at hand, and no much larger clone is one base apart.

TCRbeta CDR3 regions were amplified from genomic DNA using the immunoSEQ Assay, a bias-controlled multiplex PCR. The study's own analysis went as follows. Nucleated cell counts per sample were estimated from amplification of reference gene primers within the assay. To quantify the absolute abundance of each unique TCRbeta CDR3 rearrangement, sequence reads were collapsed and filtered. Productive Simpson clonality was computed per sample as the square root of Simpson's diversity index over productive rearrangements. TCRdb took over this immuneACCESS table, retaining in-frame rearrangements with V and J assigned. Such tables are incomplete; in checked studies, under half of the missing clones stem from an unresolved V gene, and the remainder is unexplained. For V, J and clone size, that table is used; D and trimming come from the DNA. Recorded for this sample are more than 400,000 clones; about nine tenths of them occurred a single time. The ten largest clones capture about 0.63% of the sample.

Points the paper makes about the study in general: Clinical and demographic metadata were provided uncurated, with the amount varying by source and participant.

Participants in the prospective study were aged roughly 18 to 100 years, lived in 24 United States geographic areas, and enrolled through a virtual design. In the prospective study, cohorts were assigned on the basis of participant-reported clinical history obtained from a screening survey and a study questionnaire. For ImmuneRACE Cohort 3, a participant was defined as recovered based on two consecutive negative NP/OP PCR tests, clearance by a healthcare professional, or resolution of symptoms. Each participant in the prospective study had whole blood, serum and a nasopharyngeal or oropharyngeal swab collected by mobile phlebotomists. Additional blood draws and questionnaires over an approximately 2-month period could optionally be provided by prospective study participants. Blood samples from the prospective study were shipped frozen or at room temperature prior to DNA extraction. Including cysteine and phenylalanine, the CDR3 has 12 amino acids. Left in the record is the CDR3 DNA by itself, 36 bases read in frame from the first base. Cut back by 11 bases and 4 bases, the V and J ends lie 14 bases apart. CDR1 MGHDK and CDR2 SYGVNS are derived from the germline V gene.

Sequenced: PBMCs or T cells enriched from blood (not recorded which). The sequence joins TRBV25-1 to TRBJ1-1, with an unclear D gene assignment. The clonotype originates from a man aged 18 to 35 who had recovered from COVID-19. The sequence in DNA is TGTGCCGCGGAGGCGGATACCACTGAAGCTTTCTTT. The resulting protein is CAAEADTTEAFF.